These 18 T cell receptor beta chains came from one sample sequenced in a study of CD4 T cells in relation to SARS-CoV-2 and coronaviruses. Measured with immunoSEQ multiplex PCR; TCRdb has only the in-frame clones, and not every one. The sample has some 30,000 clones, roughly four fifths seen once. These receptors have no identified antigens. Before the COVID-19 pandemic, during about 2010-2018, CD4+ T cells were taken from unexposed donors. After around nine days of culture, CD4+ T cells were isolated. The sequencing sample was made of CD4+ T cells from PBMCs, cultured in vitro. Receptor source: a human donor in good health.

This clone was counted a single time. This chain uses TRBV12-1 with TRBJ2-3; TRBD2, the table's D call, was not compared with the DNA. TRBV12-1 is listed as a pseudogene. This CDR3 comprises 16 residues. The DNA for the CDR3 is TGTGCCAGCAGCTTTCCAACGGGGGGAGTAGCAGATACGCAGTATTTT. The encoded protein is CASSFPTGGVADTQYF.

A note on this clone: This specimen includes other DNA sequences encoding the same CDR3. The gene calls are TRBV19 and TRBJ1-1, with 8 bases fitting TRBD1. The CDR3 runs to 14 residues. Losses at the gene ends were 2 bases for V and 1 base for J; bases not matched to a gene: 0. CDR1 LNHDA and CDR2 SQIVND come from the germline V gene (reference sequence). This CDR3 reads CASSIQGANTEAFF. CDR3 coding DNA: TGTGCCAGTAGTATACAGGGGGCGAACACTGAAGCTTTCTTT.

The chain joins TRBV28 to TRBJ1-1; 9 bases align to TRBD1. Germline assignment: CDR1 MDHEN and CDR2 SYDVKM. Trimming cost V 6 bases and J 7 bases; bases outside gene matches: 6. CDR3 length equals 13 residues. CDR3 coding DNA: TGTGCCAGCAGCCCCCCGGACAGGGGTGAAGCTTTCTTT. Amino acid sequence: CASSPPDRGEAFF.

The chain recombines TRBV7-3 with TRBJ2-3; D uncertain. The CDR3 contains 13 residues. Germline lookup yields CDR1 SGHTA and CDR2 FQGTGA. Trimming pared 2 bases from V and 6 bases from J, leaving 9 bases between. Here the CDR3 DNA reads TGTGCCAGCAGCTTAGTAGATGGGGATACGCAGTATTTT. The encoded protein is CASSLVDGDTQYF.

CDR3 sequence: CASSPLGGELGEQFF. In DNA, the CDR3 is TGTGCCAGCAGCCCTTTGGGCGGGGAACTGGGTGAGCAGTTCTTC. V gene TRBV14 combines with J gene TRBJ2-1; possibly TRBD2 for D (6 bases). Germline CDR1 SGHDN, CDR2 FVKESK. Trimming removed 4 bases from V and 9 bases from J, with 19 bases in between. This CDR3 region has 15 residues.

This clone was detected only once. This chain uses TRBV5-1 with TRBJ2-2, with 8 positions matching TRBD2. The germline CDR1 and CDR2 sequences are SGHRS and YFSETQ. V trimming: 3 bases; J trimming: 1 base; junction bases outside the gene matches: 11. The length of the CDR3 is 18 residues. CDR3 protein: CASSSRGGTSGNTGELFF. In DNA, the CDR3 is TGCGCCAGCAGCTCCCGGGGGGGCACTAGCGGGAACACCGGGGAGCTGTTTTTT.

The chain uses TRBV7-3 and TRBJ2-3, with a tentative D call TRBD2 (5 bases). Between the trimmed V and J ends, which lost 5 bases and 8 bases, there was a span of 17 bases. The CDR3 extends over 14 amino acids. CDR1 is SGHTA and CDR2 is FQGTGA in the germline V gene. The DNA of the CDR3 is TGTGCCAGCAGCGTAGGTTTAGGCGGAGGTACGCAGTATTTT. This sequence encodes CASSVGLGGGTQYF.

The chain is built from TRBV7-2 and TRBJ2-3; D not certain. Trimming took off 11 bases at V and 3 bases at J, with 30 bases between the two ends. CDR1 and CDR2 from the germline V gene are SGHTA and FQGNSA. The CDR3 loop spans 18 amino acids. The CDR3 DNA follows: TGTGCCTCGGCGCCCAGAGGTGGTCCGGTTTTAACAACAGATACGCAGTATTTT. Translation gives CASAPRGGPVLTTDTQYF.

V gene TRBV11-2 combines with J gene TRBJ1-6; D might be TRBD1 (6 bases). Deletions cut 5 bases from V and 17 bases from J, with 19 bases between. CDR3 length: 13 residues. CDR1 is SGHAT and CDR2 is FQNNGV in the germline V gene. The CDR3 loop reads CASSTTTGYHIHF. The DNA for the CDR3 is TGTGCCAGCAGCACCACCACAGGGTATCATATCCACTTT.

J is TRBJ1-6 and V is TRBV2; 10 nucleotides line up with TRBD1. The CDR3 runs to 17 residues. J lost 8 bases, V lost 1 base, and 8 bases had no gene match. Germline V lookup: CDR1 SNHLY, CDR2 FYNNEI. The CDR3 reads CASSEGVVGQGYSPLHF. In nucleotides, the CDR3 is TGTGCCAGCAGTGAAGGTGTAGTGGGACAGGGGTATTCACCCCTCCACTTT.

This rearrangement joins TRBV18 to TRBJ1-5, with D perhaps TRBD1 (5 bases). Germline loops: CDR1 KGHSH, CDR2 LQKENI. The V gene lost 4 bases and the J gene lost 0 bases, with 16 bases spanning the gap. The CDR3 length is 17 residues. CDR3 sequence (DNA): TGTGCCAGCTCACGCAAGGGGTCGGGGGATAGCAATCAGCCCCAGCATTTT. Amino acids: CASSRKGSGDSNQPQHF.

Only a few counts were recorded for this clone. The rearrangement uses TRBV2 and TRBJ2-1, with D hard to call. The germline V gene encodes CDR1 SNHLY and CDR2 FYNNEI. CDR3 length equals 12 residues. Trimming removed 4 bases from V and 12 bases from J, with 13 bases in between. The CDR3 here is CASSVDLLGQFF. As DNA, the CDR3 is TGTGCCAGCAGTGTGGATCTTCTCGGGCAGTTCTTC.

This chain uses TRBV18 with TRBJ2-5; D unclear. The CDR3 sequence is 13 residues long. CDR1 and CDR2 (germline): KGHSH, LQKENI. V was cut by 2 bases and J by 4 bases, with 8 bases left in between. As DNA, the CDR3 is TGTGCCAGCTCACCAGGCTGGCGAGAGACCCAGTACTTC. It encodes CASSPGWRETQYF.

In this sample, this clone turned up a few times. V is TRBV28 and J is TRBJ1-5; D is unresolved. Deletions cut 6 bases from V and 4 bases from J, with 13 bases between. CDR3 size: 14 residues. The germline V gene encodes CDR1 MDHEN and CDR2 SYDVKM. CDR3 in amino acids: CASRGPMRNQPQHF. In DNA form, the CDR3 reads TGTGCCAGCAGGGGCCCGATGAGAAATCAGCCCCAGCATTTT.

This chain joins TRBV24-1 and TRBJ2-3; 8 bases map to TRBD1. The germline V gene encodes CDR1 KGHDR and CDR2 SFDVKD. With V trimmed by 6 bases and J by 1 base, 5 bases remained unmatched. This CDR3 is built from 15 residues. CDR3 loop: CATSQTGAGTDTQYF. The CDR3 nucleotides are TGTGCCACCAGTCAGACAGGGGCGGGCACAGATACGCAGTATTTT.

This chain connects TRBV5-5 to TRBJ1-3; D call uncertain. Trimming shortened V by 5 bases and J by 8 bases, and 17 bases separated the two germline ends. Per germline, CDR1 SGHKS and CDR2 YYEKEE (reference sequence). The CDR3 consists of 14 residues. CDR3 amino acids: CASSPLTPADTIYF. The CDR3 coding sequence is TGTGCCAGCAGTCCCTTAACCCCGGCCGACACCATATATTTT.

The chain couples TRBV18 to TRBJ2-1; the D is unclear. This CDR3 has 15 amino acids. Trimming removed 5 bases at V and 8 bases at J, with 19 bases between. The V gene's germline CDR1 is KGHSH and CDR2 LQKENI. The CDR3 DNA reads as TGTGCCAGCTCAGCGACCGGACCCACCGGCGATGAGCAGTTCTTC. Encoded protein: CASSATGPTGDEQFF. Drawing the rest from reference TRBV18 and TRBJ2-1, the complete variable domain is NAGVMQNPRHLVRRRGQEARLRCSPMKGHSHVYWYRQLPEEGLKFMVYLQKENIIDESGMPKERFSAEFPKEGPSILRIQQVVRGDSAAYFCASSATGPTGDEQFFGPGTRLTVL.

The table lists this clone with a few counts. The chain combines TRBV6-6 with TRBJ2-2; TRBD2 matches 10 bases. Looked up from germline, CDR1 is MNHNY and CDR2 is SVGAGI (reference sequence). The J segment lost 5 bases and the V segment lost 4 bases, leaving 7 bases of the junction unmatched. The CDR3 consists of 16 residues. CDR3 in DNA: TGTGCCAGCAGTTTGAGCGGGGGGGCTATTACCGGGGAGCTGTTTTTT. Residues: CASSLSGGAITGELFF.